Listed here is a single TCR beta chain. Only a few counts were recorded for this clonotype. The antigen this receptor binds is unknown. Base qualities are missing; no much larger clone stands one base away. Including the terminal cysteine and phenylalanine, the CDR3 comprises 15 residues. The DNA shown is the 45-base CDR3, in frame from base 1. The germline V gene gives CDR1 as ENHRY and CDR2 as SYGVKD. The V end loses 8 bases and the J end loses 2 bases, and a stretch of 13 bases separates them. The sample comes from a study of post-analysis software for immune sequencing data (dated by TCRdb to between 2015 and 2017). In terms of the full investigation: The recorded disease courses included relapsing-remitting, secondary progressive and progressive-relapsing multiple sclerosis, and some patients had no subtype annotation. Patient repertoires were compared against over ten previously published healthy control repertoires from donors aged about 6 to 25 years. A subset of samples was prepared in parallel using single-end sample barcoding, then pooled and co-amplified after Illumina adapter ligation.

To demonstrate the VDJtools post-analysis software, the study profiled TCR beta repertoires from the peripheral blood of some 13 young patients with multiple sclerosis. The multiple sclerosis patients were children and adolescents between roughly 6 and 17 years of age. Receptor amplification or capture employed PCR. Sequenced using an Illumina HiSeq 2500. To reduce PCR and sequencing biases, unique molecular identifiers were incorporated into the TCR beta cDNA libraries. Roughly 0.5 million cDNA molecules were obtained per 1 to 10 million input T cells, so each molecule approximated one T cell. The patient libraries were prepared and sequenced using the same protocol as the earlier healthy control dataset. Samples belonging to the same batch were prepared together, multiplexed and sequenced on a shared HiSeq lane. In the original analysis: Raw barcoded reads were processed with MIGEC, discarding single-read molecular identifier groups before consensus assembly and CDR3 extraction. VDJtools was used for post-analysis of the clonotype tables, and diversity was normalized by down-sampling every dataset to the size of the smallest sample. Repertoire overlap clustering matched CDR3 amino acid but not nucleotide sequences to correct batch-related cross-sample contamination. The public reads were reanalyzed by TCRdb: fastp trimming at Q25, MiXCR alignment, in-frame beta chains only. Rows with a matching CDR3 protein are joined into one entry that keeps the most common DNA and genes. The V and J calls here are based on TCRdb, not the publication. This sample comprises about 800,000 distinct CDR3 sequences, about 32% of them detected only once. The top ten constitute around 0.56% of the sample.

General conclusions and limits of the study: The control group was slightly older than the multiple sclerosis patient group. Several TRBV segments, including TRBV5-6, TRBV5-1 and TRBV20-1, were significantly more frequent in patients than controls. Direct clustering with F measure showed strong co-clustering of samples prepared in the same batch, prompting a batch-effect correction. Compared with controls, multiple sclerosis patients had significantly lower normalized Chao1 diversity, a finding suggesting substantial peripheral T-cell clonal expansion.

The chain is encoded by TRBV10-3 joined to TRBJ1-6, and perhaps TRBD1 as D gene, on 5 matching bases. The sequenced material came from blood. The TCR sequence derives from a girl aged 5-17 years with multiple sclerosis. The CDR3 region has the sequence CAIGARGAYNSPLHF. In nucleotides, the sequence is TGTGCCATCGGGGCCCGAGGGGCCTATAATTCACCCCTCCACTTT.